Sequencing of this TCR beta chain was carried out in a study of identical twins. Points from the study as a whole: Invariant MAIT and iNKT cells are populations that could partly confound zero-insertion analyses. Twin-shared out-of-frame alpha sequences showed excess low generation probability. Excess twin sharing in beta out-of-frame sequences was weaker.

A note on this clonotype: As yet, its antigen is unknown.

With template switching, a universal primer site was added, and the cDNA carried unique molecular identifiers. TCRdb fed the 5' RACE reads into MiXCR, producing one record per CDR3 protein. Of about 200,000 distinct CDR3 sequences detected, around a tenth appear once; the ten largest clones hold 5.1%. The sample was memory (CD45RO+) T cells sorted from blood. The clonotype was recovered from a woman younger than 35 in good health.

CDR3: CSGGLAGLYNEQFF. The CDR3 DNA is TGCAGCGGTGGACTAGCGGGACTCTACAATGAGCAGTTCTTC. This chain links TRBV29-1 with TRBJ2-1; 12 nucleotides align to TRBD2. There are 14 residues in the CDR3. The trim removed 7 bases at V and 3 bases at J, leaving 4 bases unmatched. CDR1 SQVTM and CDR2 ANQGSEA come from the germline V gene.